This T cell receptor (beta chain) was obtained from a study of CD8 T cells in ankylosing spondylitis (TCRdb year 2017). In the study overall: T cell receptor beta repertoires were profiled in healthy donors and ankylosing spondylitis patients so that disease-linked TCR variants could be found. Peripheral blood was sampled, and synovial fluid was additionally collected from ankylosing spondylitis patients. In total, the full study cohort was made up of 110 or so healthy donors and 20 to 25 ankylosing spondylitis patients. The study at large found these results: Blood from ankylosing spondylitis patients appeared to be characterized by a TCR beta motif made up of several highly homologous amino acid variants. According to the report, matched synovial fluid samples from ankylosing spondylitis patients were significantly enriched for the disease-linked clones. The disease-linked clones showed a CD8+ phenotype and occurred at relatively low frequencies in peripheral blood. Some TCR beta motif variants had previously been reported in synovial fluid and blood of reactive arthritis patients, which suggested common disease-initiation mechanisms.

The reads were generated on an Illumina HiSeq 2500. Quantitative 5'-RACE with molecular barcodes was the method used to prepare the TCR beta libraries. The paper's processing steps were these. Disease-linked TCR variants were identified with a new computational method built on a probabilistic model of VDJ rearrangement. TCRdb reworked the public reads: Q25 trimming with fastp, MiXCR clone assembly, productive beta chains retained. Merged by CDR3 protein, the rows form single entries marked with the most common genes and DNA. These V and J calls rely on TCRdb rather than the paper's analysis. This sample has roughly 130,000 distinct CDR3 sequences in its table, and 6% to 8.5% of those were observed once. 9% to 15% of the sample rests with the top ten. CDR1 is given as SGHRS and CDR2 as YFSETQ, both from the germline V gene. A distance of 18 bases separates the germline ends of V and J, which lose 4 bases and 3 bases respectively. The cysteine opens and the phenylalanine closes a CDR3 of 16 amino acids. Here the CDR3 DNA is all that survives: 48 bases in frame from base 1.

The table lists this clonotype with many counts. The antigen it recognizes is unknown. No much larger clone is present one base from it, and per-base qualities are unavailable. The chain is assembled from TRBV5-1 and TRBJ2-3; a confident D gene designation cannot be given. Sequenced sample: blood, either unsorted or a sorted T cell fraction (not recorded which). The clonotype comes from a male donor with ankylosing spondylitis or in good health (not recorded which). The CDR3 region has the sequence CASSPDGNGVTDTQYF. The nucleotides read TGCGCCAGCAGCCCGGACGGTAATGGGGTAACAGATACGCAGTATTTT.